A selection of T cell receptor beta chains follows, all from one sample in a study of T cells in narcolepsy. Repertoires were generated with immunoSEQ multiplex PCR, while TCRdb's copy carries only in-frame clones and drops some. The data hold about 3,400 clones, with about 62% observed a single time. The sequencing sample was made of CD45RA- memory CD8+ T cells from PBMCs. The receptors originated from a human donor with narcolepsy. The CDR3 runs from the conserved cysteine through the conserved F or W. The D gene is left open where the match is weak. Not all rows give a size; the values are once, few, many and, for expanded clones, a class.

d_call j_call v_call clone_size cdr3_nt cdr3_aa
NA TRBJ2-2 TRBV9 few TGTGCCAGCAGCGTAGGGGGCACCGGGGAGCTGTTTTTT CASSVGGTGELFF
NA TRBJ2-7 TRBV2 few TGTGCCAGCAGAGACGGATCGCTTACCTACGAGCAGTACTTC CASRDGSLTYEQYF
TRBD2 TRBJ2-1 TRBV4-3 NA TGCGCCAGTCGGGGGGGGAGAGATGAGCAGTTCTTC CASRGGRDEQFF
NA TRBJ2-3 TRBV7-2 few TGCGCCAGCAGCCCCAGCTTTCCTAGCACAGATACGCAGTATTTT CASSPSFPSTDTQYF
NA TRBJ2-7 TRBV7-9 NA TGTGCCAGCAGCCCCTCGGGCTCCTACGAGCAGTACTTC CASSPSGSYEQYF
TRBD1 TRBJ2-5 TRBV13 medium-sized TGTGCCAGCACCCGGCAGGGGGCAGAGACCCAGTACTTC CASTRQGAETQYF
NA TRBJ2-7 TRBV11-2 NA TGTGCCAGCAGCCCAAAACTGGGGGGATCCTTCTACGAGCAGTACTTC CASSPKLGGSFYEQYF
TRBD1 TRBJ1-5 TRBV30 NA TGTGCCTGGGCGGGACAGACTAATCAGCCCCAGCATTTT CAWAGQTNQPQHF
NA TRBJ2-2 TRBV4-3 NA TGCGCCAGCAGCCAAGGTCAGCGCACCGGGGAGCTGTTTTTT CASSQGQRTGELFF
NA TRBJ2-4 TRBV20-1 few TGCAGTGCTAGACCCAAAAACATTCAGTACTTC CSARPKNIQYF
NA TRBJ1-5 TRBV27 NA TGTGCCAGCAAGTACGGGACGGCTAGCAATCAGCCCCAGCATTTT CASKYGTASNQPQHF
TRBD1 TRBJ1-2 TRBV27 medium-sized TGTGCCAGCAGTTTATCCCCCCCGGGACAGGCAGGAGGCTACACCTTC CASSLSPPGQAGGYTF
TRBD2 TRBJ2-3 TRBV27 NA TGTGCCAGCAGTTTATCGCCGAGCGGGGGGGCAGATACGCAGTATTTT CASSLSPSGGADTQYF
NA TRBJ2-2 TRBV4-3 NA TGCGCCAGCAGCCTCCGGGGGGCGCAATTCACCGGGGAGCTGTTTTTT CASSLRGAQFTGELFF
NA TRBJ1-5 TRBV10-3 NA TGTGCCATCAGCGAAGACCCTAGAGATCAGCCCCAGCATTTT CAISEDPRDQPQHF
TRBD2 TRBJ2-3 TRBV9 few TGTGCCAGCAGCGTAGGAGCGGGGGGGGATACGCAGTATTTT CASSVGAGGDTQYF
NA TRBJ2-7 TRBV7-8 NA TGTGCCAGCAGCGGCGGGCCAGGCGAGCAGTACTTC CASSGGPGEQYF
NA TRBJ2-7 TRBV5-1 NA TGCGCCAGCAGCTTGGACACTACCTACGAGCAGTACTTC CASSLDTTYEQYF
NA TRBJ2-7 TRBV19 NA TGTGCCAGTAGTACGCAGGGGTACCACGATGGGATCGGATACGAGCAGTACTTC CASSTQGYHDGIGYEQYF
TRBD2 TRBJ2-7 TRBV2 NA TGTGCCAGCATCGAATCGGCGGGGGGATCCTACGAGCAGTACTTC CASIESAGGSYEQYF
TRBD1 TRBJ2-1 TRBV19 once TGTGCCAGTAGTGACTGGGGACAGGGTAATGAGCAGTTCTTC CASSDWGQGNEQFF
TRBD2 TRBJ2-5 TRBV10-3 once TGTGCCATCAGTGCCCCAGCGGGGGGCCAAGAGACCCAGTACTTC CAISAPAGGQETQYF
NA TRBJ1-3 TRBV10-3 NA TGTGCCATCAGTGAAGACCCAGGAGGCTCTGGAAACACCATATATTTT CAISEDPGGSGNTIYF
NA TRBJ1-2 TRBV5-1 NA TGCGCCAGCAGCTTGGGGGAGGGGATTAACTATGGCTACACCTTC CASSLGEGINYGYTF
TRBD1 TRBJ1-5 TRBV6-6 NA TGTGCCAGCACCACACCGGACAGGGGGATTGATCAGCCCCAGCATTTT CASTTPDRGIDQPQHF
TRBD1 TRBJ1-1 TRBV4-3 NA TGCGCCAGCAGCCAAGATCGGGACAGCTCGGGATTGGACACTGAAGCTTTCTTT CASSQDRDSSGLDTEAFF
NA TRBJ1-1 TRBV7-9 few TGTGCCAGCACCAAGGACGGGGCTATGAACACTGAAGCTTTCTTT CASTKDGAMNTEAFF
TRBD1 TRBJ1-1 TRBV7-2 few TGTGCCAGCAGCTTAGGGACAGGGAAGACTGAAGCTTTCTTT CASSLGTGKTEAFF
NA TRBJ2-3 TRBV21-1 few TGTGCCAGCAGCAAACGGCCCTTTCCACTAGCTGGCACAGATACGCAGTATTTT CASSKRPFPLAGTDTQYF
TRBD1 TRBJ1-1 TRBV7-7 NA TGTGCCAGCAGCTTGTCGGGACAGGGATTCGCTGAAGCTTTCTTT CASSLSGQGFAEAFF
NA TRBJ2-2 TRBV7-9 NA TGTGCCCAAGACACCGGGGAGCTGTTTTTT CAQDTGELFF
TRBD1 TRBJ2-5 TRBV10-3 NA TGTGCCATCAGTGAGCCCGGACAGGGGAGGGGGACCCAGTACTTC CAISEPGQGRGTQYF
TRBD1 TRBJ1-1 TRBV6-5 NA TGTGCCAGCAGTGACAGGGGGAACACTGAAGCTTTCTTT CASSDRGNTEAFF
NA TRBJ1-1 TRBV11-1 NA TGTGCCAGCAGCATGGGGAGACAGACTTTCTTT CASSMGRQTFF
NA TRBJ1-3 TRBV4-2 NA TGTGCCAGCAGCCAAAGGTGGCCGCCGGACTCTGGAAACACCATATATTTT CASSQRWPPDSGNTIYF
NA TRBJ1-5 TRBV27 few TGTGCCAGCAGCCTTACCCACTATCAGCCCCAGCATTTT CASSLTHYQPQHF
NA TRBJ1-2 TRBV19 NA TGTGCCAGTAGGATCTGGAACAGCGATGGCTACACCTTC CASRIWNSDGYTF
TRBD1 TRBJ1-6 TRBV4-3 few TGCGCCAGCAGGCTAGGGGGCGCCGGTAATTCACCCCTCCACTTT CASRLGGAGNSPLHF
TRBD2 TRBJ2-1 TRBV7-8 NA TGTGCCAGCAGCTTAGAGGCGGGGGGAGGGGATGAGCAGTTCTTC CASSLEAGGGDEQFF
NA TRBJ2-3 TRBV6-1 NA TGTGCCAGCAGTCCCCCGACCACAGATACGCAGTATTTT CASSPPTTDTQYF
NA TRBJ2-4 TRBV10-3 NA TGTGCCATCAGTGAAGTCTGGGGGGGCGTAAACATTCAGTACTTC CAISEVWGGVNIQYF
NA TRBJ1-2 TRBV9 NA TGTGCCAGCAGCGTTGGGTATGGCTACACCTTC CASSVGYGYTF
NA TRBJ2-3 TRBV19 NA TGTGCCAGCAGAGGGCGGACGCAGTATTTT CASRGRTQYF
NA TRBJ2-2 TRBV5-4 NA TGTGCCAGCAGCTTGGGGGCAGCCCCTTCCGGGGAGCTGTTTTTT CASSLGAAPSGELFF
TRBD2 TRBJ2-3 TRBV7-3 NA TGTGCCAGCAGCTTGACTAGCGGGGGGTTCACAGATACGCAGTATTTT CASSLTSGGFTDTQYF
NA TRBJ2-5 TRBV5-4 few TGTGCCAGCAGCCCCGAGGGGCGGGGTCAAGAGACCCAGTACTTC CASSPEGRGQETQYF
NA TRBJ2-7 TRBV5-4 NA TGTGCCAGCACAAGGGACCTTCAGGAGCAGTACTTC CASTRDLQEQYF
NA TRBJ1-1 TRBV11-2 NA TGTGCCAGCAGCTTAGAGGCAGGTCTGAACACTGAAGCTTTCTTT CASSLEAGLNTEAFF
NA TRBJ1-6 TRBV4-2 NA TGTGCCAGCAGCCAAATGGTGTCGAATTCACCCCTCCACTTT CASSQMVSNSPLHF
TRBD1 TRBJ1-1 TRBV10-3 medium-sized TGTGCCATCATGGCAGGGGACAGATTCACTGCCACTGAAGCTTTCTTT CAIMAGDRFTATEAFF
NA TRBJ2-1 TRBV9 NA TGTGCCAGCAGCGACGGGGCTCCTATTGATGAGCAGTTCTTC CASSDGAPIDEQFF